A selection of T cell receptor beta chains follows, all from one sample in a study of cytomegalovirus exposure and HLA in healthy donors. The method was immunoSEQ multiplex PCR; TCRdb's version includes in-frame clones alone and lacks a portion of them. This repertoire shows more than 75,000 clones, 79% found once; its top ten account for 2% to 3%. The material sequenced was PBMCs. The source is a man aged 25-40 years in good health and CMV-seronegative. CDR3s include the opening cysteine and the closing phenylalanine or tryptophan. The D gene is left open where the match is weak. Size tells how often a clone was seen (once, few, many) or the class of an expanded clone, and some rows leave it out.

v_call: TRBV7-2
clone_size: once
d_call: TRBD2
j_call: TRBJ2-1
cdr3_aa: CASSPQGAGVYNEQFF
cdr3_nt: TGTGCCAGCAGCCCCCAAGGAGCGGGAGTCTACAATGAGCAGTTCTTC

v_call: TRBV5-6
clone_size: once
d_call: TRBD1
j_call: TRBJ1-2
cdr3_aa: CASRETGGPLGYTF
cdr3_nt: TGTGCCAGCCGAGAGACAGGGGGACCTCTGGGCTACACCTTC

v_call: TRBV30
clone_size: .
d_call: .
j_call: TRBJ2-7
cdr3_aa: CAWSVTRRSYEQYF
cdr3_nt: TGTGCCTGGAGTGTAACGAGGAGATCGTACGAGCAGTACTTC

v_call: TRBV5-8
clone_size: .
d_call: .
j_call: TRBJ2-1
cdr3_aa: CASSLVGEQFF
cdr3_nt: TGTGCCAGCAGCCTAGTCGGTGAGCAGTTCTTC

v_call: TRBV28
clone_size: .
d_call: .
j_call: TRBJ1-3
cdr3_aa: CASSFSLGGEGKSENTIYF
cdr3_nt: TGTGCCAGCAGTTTCTCCCTAGGCGGGGAAGGAAAATCTGAAAACACCATATATTTT

v_call: TRBV6-5
clone_size: .
d_call: TRBD1
j_call: TRBJ1-1
cdr3_aa: CASSYRDRMNTEAFF
cdr3_nt: TGTGCCAGCAGTTACCGGGACAGGATGAACACTGAAGCTTTCTTT

v_call: TRBV7-7
clone_size: .
d_call: .
j_call: TRBJ2-1
cdr3_aa: CASSRDFYNEQFF
cdr3_nt: TGTGCTAGCAGCAGGGACTTTTACAATGAGCAGTTCTTC

v_call: TRBV4-3
clone_size: few
d_call: .
j_call: TRBJ1-1
cdr3_aa: CASSQAAVNTEAFF
cdr3_nt: TGCGCCAGCAGCCAAGCCGCAGTGAACACTGAAGCTTTCTTT

v_call: TRBV2
clone_size: .
d_call: .
j_call: TRBJ2-3
cdr3_aa: CASMLLYPDTQYF
cdr3_nt: TGTGCCAGCATGTTACTCTACCCAGATACGCAGTATTTT

v_call: TRBV6-5
clone_size: once
d_call: TRBD1
j_call: TRBJ2-7
cdr3_aa: CASSTGGSYEQYF
cdr3_nt: TGTGCCAGCAGTACAGGGGGGTCCTACGAGCAGTACTTC

v_call: TRBV7-9
clone_size: .
d_call: .
j_call: TRBJ1-3
cdr3_aa: CASSLSGSGNTIYF
cdr3_nt: TGTGCCAGCAGCTTGAGTGGCTCTGGAAACACCATATATTTT

v_call: TRBV18
clone_size: .
d_call: .
j_call: TRBJ1-2
cdr3_aa: CASSPRRGTSYGYTF
cdr3_nt: TGTGCCAGCTCACCGAGGCGGGGGACCTCCTATGGCTACACCTTC

v_call: TRBV6-5
clone_size: few
d_call: .
j_call: TRBJ2-1
cdr3_aa: CASSYFLNNEQFF
cdr3_nt: TGTGCCAGCAGTTACTTTCTAAACAATGAGCAGTTCTTC

v_call: TRBV5-4
clone_size: few
d_call: .
j_call: TRBJ1-2
cdr3_aa: CASSRGTRGVSGGYTF
cdr3_nt: TGTGCCAGCAGCAGGGGGACAAGAGGCGTTAGTGGTGGCTACACCTTC

v_call: TRBV14
clone_size: .
d_call: .
j_call: TRBJ2-3
cdr3_aa: CASSSYSTGSKDTQYF
cdr3_nt: TGTGCCAGCAGCTCATACTCGACAGGATCGAAGGATACGCAGTATTTT

v_call: TRBV5-8
clone_size: .
d_call: TRBD1
j_call: TRBJ2-3
cdr3_aa: CASSSGQGLSTDTQYF
cdr3_nt: TGTGCCAGCAGCTCAGGACAGGGCCTTAGCACAGATACGCAGTATTTT

v_call: TRBV19
clone_size: .
d_call: TRBD1
j_call: TRBJ1-1
cdr3_aa: CASSDRVAEAFF
cdr3_nt: TGTGCCAGTAGTGACAGGGTCGCCGAAGCTTTCTTT

v_call: TRBV5-1
clone_size: .
d_call: .
j_call: TRBJ2-2
cdr3_aa: CASSFEGNTGELFF
cdr3_nt: TGCGCCAGCAGCTTCGAGGGGAACACCGGGGAGCTGTTTTTT

v_call: TRBV7-9
clone_size: .
d_call: TRBD2
j_call: TRBJ2-1
cdr3_aa: CASSSKGGLAGSNEQFF
cdr3_nt: TGTGCCAGCAGCTCCAAGGGGGGACTAGCGGGAAGCAATGAGCAGTTCTTC

v_call: TRBV5-3
clone_size: once
d_call: TRBD1
j_call: TRBJ2-1
cdr3_aa: CARFPNRGQGIDEQFF
cdr3_nt: TGTGCCAGATTCCCAAATAGGGGACAGGGAATCGATGAGCAGTTCTTC

v_call: TRBV7-9
clone_size: .
d_call: .
j_call: TRBJ2-2
cdr3_aa: CAEGGAITGELFF
cdr3_nt: TGTGCCGAGGGCGGGGCGATCACCGGGGAGCTGTTTTTT

v_call: TRBV7-9
clone_size: .
d_call: .
j_call: TRBJ2-1
cdr3_aa: CASSLIPSRSRDNEQFF
cdr3_nt: TGTGCCAGCAGCCTAATACCCTCCCGGAGTCGAGACAATGAGCAGTTCTTC

v_call: TRBV7-2
clone_size: .
d_call: TRBD1
j_call: TRBJ1-5
cdr3_aa: CASSFGTGGRQPQHF
cdr3_nt: TGTGCCAGCAGCTTCGGGACAGGGGGCCGACAGCCCCAGCATTTT

v_call: TRBV5-1
clone_size: .
d_call: TRBD1
j_call: TRBJ2-4
cdr3_aa: CASSTLTGEDIQYF
cdr3_nt: TGCGCCAGCAGCACCCTGACAGGGGAGGACATTCAGTACTTC

v_call: TRBV5-1
clone_size: .
d_call: TRBD1
j_call: TRBJ1-6
cdr3_aa: CASRRGQGRNSPLHF
cdr3_nt: TGCGCCAGCAGACGGGGACAGGGACGTAATTCACCCCTCCACTTT

v_call: TRBV11-2
clone_size: once
d_call: TRBD2
j_call: TRBJ2-1
cdr3_aa: CASSVTSGFYNEQFF
cdr3_nt: TGTGCCAGCAGTGTTACTAGCGGATTCTACAATGAGCAGTTCTTC

v_call: TRBV7-9
clone_size: .
d_call: .
j_call: TRBJ1-1
cdr3_aa: CASSFWASNTEAFF
cdr3_nt: TGTGCCAGCAGCTTTTGGGCTTCGAACACTGAAGCTTTCTTT

v_call: TRBV21-1
clone_size: .
d_call: .
j_call: TRBJ2-7
cdr3_aa: CASSKAPGDAYEQYF
cdr3_nt: TGTGCCAGCAGCAAAGCCCCAGGGGACGCCTACGAGCAGTACTTC

v_call: TRBV6-6
clone_size: .
d_call: .
j_call: TRBJ1-1
cdr3_aa: CASSSAGGAFF
cdr3_nt: TGTGCCAGCAGTTCCGCGGGAGGGGCTTTCTTT

v_call: TRBV5-8
clone_size: .
d_call: TRBD1
j_call: TRBJ2-7
cdr3_aa: CASRGQGAGSYEQYF
cdr3_nt: TGTGCCAGCAGGGGACAGGGTGCGGGCTCCTACGAGCAGTACTTC

v_call: TRBV7-9
clone_size: .
d_call: .
j_call: TRBJ1-1
cdr3_aa: CASSLIATTGWNTEAFF
cdr3_nt: TGTGCCAGCAGCTTAATTGCCACAACAGGGTGGAACACTGAAGCTTTCTTT

v_call: TRBV29-1
clone_size: .
d_call: .
j_call: TRBJ1-2
cdr3_aa: CSVEGDTYGYTF
cdr3_nt: TGCAGCGTTGAGGGGGACACTTATGGCTACACCTTC

v_call: TRBV7-2
clone_size: .
d_call: .
j_call: TRBJ1-2
cdr3_aa: CASSETTGDYGYTF
cdr3_nt: TGTGCCAGCAGCGAGACAACAGGAGACTATGGCTACACCTTC

v_call: TRBV18
clone_size: .
d_call: .
j_call: TRBJ2-1
cdr3_aa: CASSPKRDNEQFF
cdr3_nt: TGTGCCAGCTCACCAAAGCGGGACAATGAGCAGTTCTTC

v_call: TRBV27
clone_size: .
d_call: .
j_call: TRBJ1-1
cdr3_aa: CATRQANTEAFF
cdr3_nt: TGTGCCACCAGACAGGCGAACACTGAAGCTTTCTTT

v_call: TRBV5-6
clone_size: .
d_call: .
j_call: TRBJ1-1
cdr3_aa: CASSLVGDGWAFF
cdr3_nt: TGTGCCAGCAGCTTGGTCGGAGACGGGTGGGCTTTCTTT

v_call: TRBV7-6
clone_size: .
d_call: .
j_call: TRBJ2-3
cdr3_aa: CASSPDRAGSTDTQYF
cdr3_nt: TGTGCCAGCAGCCCCGATCGGGCAGGGAGCACAGATACGCAGTATTTT

v_call: TRBV19
clone_size: .
d_call: TRBD1
j_call: TRBJ2-7
cdr3_aa: CASSTSPGQGVIHEQYF
cdr3_nt: TGTGCCAGTAGTACATCCCCGGGACAGGGGGTTATCCACGAGCAGTACTTC

v_call: TRBV27
clone_size: .
d_call: .
j_call: TRBJ2-2
cdr3_aa: CASSDGQLRAGELFF
cdr3_nt: TGTGCCAGCAGCGACGGACAGTTAAGGGCCGGGGAGCTGTTTTTT

v_call: TRBV19
clone_size: .
d_call: .
j_call: TRBJ1-2
cdr3_aa: CASRPGTKYGYTF
cdr3_nt: TGTGCCAGTAGACCCGGGACAAAATATGGCTACACCTTC

v_call: TRBV7-9
clone_size: .
d_call: .
j_call: TRBJ2-2
cdr3_aa: CASSQAVTGELFF
cdr3_nt: TGTGCCAGCAGCCAAGCTGTAACCGGGGAGCTGTTTTTT

v_call: TRBV4-1
clone_size: .
d_call: .
j_call: TRBJ2-2
cdr3_aa: CASSHGLFAGELFF
cdr3_nt: TGCGCCAGCAGCCACGGACTATTCGCCGGGGAGCTGTTTTTT

v_call: TRBV11-3
clone_size: .
d_call: .
j_call: TRBJ2-1
cdr3_aa: CASSLGGSSDEQFF
cdr3_nt: TGTGCCAGCAGCTTAGGTGGGAGTTCGGATGAGCAGTTCTTC

v_call: TRBV4-1
clone_size: once
d_call: .
j_call: TRBJ2-7
cdr3_aa: CASSQDRGYEQYF
cdr3_nt: TGCGCCAGCAGCCAAGATAGGGGTTACGAGCAGTACTTC

v_call: TRBV14
clone_size: .
d_call: .
j_call: TRBJ2-2
cdr3_aa: CASSQEGAGELFF
cdr3_nt: TGTGCCAGCAGCCAAGAAGGGGCCGGGGAGCTGTTTTTT